This record looks at one TCR beta chain sequence and its context. Its antigen is undetermined. The data were obtained in a study of shared clonotypes between healthy human individuals. In the authors' workflow: Filtering of immunoSEQ junctional sequences could not match full-length read filtering. Clones were read by immunoSEQ multiplex PCR, and TCRdb kept only the in-frame ones, dropping some. Clonal size and the V and J genes are those of that table, whereas D and trimming came from the DNA. The profile shows 2 million to 2.5 million clones, roughly 92% of them singletons. Study-level results: The study found lower generation probabilities in non-shared clonotypes than in those shared by all four donors.

Adult donors, all healthy and HIV-negative, had no recent acute infections or vaccinations. The donor cohort consisted entirely of Caucasian adults residing in Nashville, Tennessee. The CDR3 runs to 13 residues. Germline CDR1 is MNHNY and CDR2 is SVGAGI (reference sequence). V was pared by 5 bases and J by 1 base, with 8 bases between. The sequence came from a man in his late teens or twenties in good health. Some clones in this sample may be carry-over from other donors' samples. The specimen sequenced was naive CD4+ T cells from PBMCs. The subset denotes: CD45RA+ positively selected. The chain combines TRBV6-6 with TRBJ1-1; the D is unclear. The CDR3 region is CASSNGPNTEAFF. The CDR3 DNA reads TGTGCCAGCAGTAACGGACCGAACACTGAAGCTTTCTTT.